The clone carrying this T cell receptor (beta chain) was detected only once. In the original analysis: Scientists estimated how many nucleated cells there were by amplifying reference gene primers. TCRdb's table, derived via immunoSEQ multiplex PCR, lists solely in-frame clones and lacks some. Clone size and the V and J calls come from that table; the DNA yielded D and trimming. Of roughly 200,000 clones in the sample, around four fifths are singletons; the top ten hold roughly 8.2%. The source of the sample is a study of blood T cell repertoires in COVID-19. Study-wide context: Acute and convalescent COVID-19 samples came from the United States, Italy and Spain. Nucleic acid was either cDNA or gDNA, and it came from T cells, B-cell-depleted T cells, or PBMCs.

The CDR3 totals 14 residues. With 6 bases removed from V and 3 bases from J, the gap between germline ends came to 15 bases. Germline-derived CDR1 and CDR2 are MDHEN and SYDVKM. The Seattle site enrolled patients during active infection and followed them longitudinally. The sequence was collected from a woman older than 75 with COVID-19, enrolled during active disease. The chain carries TRBV28 and TRBJ2-7, with D possibly matching TRBD2 (6 bases). The sample taken for sequencing was peripheral blood. DNA for the CDR3: TGTGCCAGCAGCCTGGGGGGTAAGGGCTACGAGCAGTACTTC. It is translated as CASSLGGKGYEQYF.